These 25 T cell receptor beta chains were all obtained from the same sample, sequenced in a study of shared clonotypes between healthy human individuals. Clones were read by immunoSEQ multiplex PCR, and TCRdb kept only the in-frame ones, dropping some. The sample has about 2.1 million clones; around 93% are singletons. In the naive CD8 group, cells lacked CD45RO and were positively selected for CCR7, so terminally differentiated effector memory CD45RA+ cells were left out. What was sequenced was naive CD8+ T cells from PBMCs. The receptors come from a man younger than 35 in good health. Some clones in this sample may be carry-over from other donors' samples.

V and J are TRBV28 and TRBJ2-3; possibly TRBD2 for D (6 bases). The V end was cut by 6 bases, the J end by 2 bases, with 15 bases between. The CDR3 covers 15 residues. Per the germline V gene, CDR1 is MDHEN and CDR2 is SYDVKM. The CDR3 DNA sequence: TGTGCCAGCAGCCTTCTACCGGGAGCCACAGATACGCAGTATTTT. It translates to CASSLLPGATDTQYF.

The chain uses TRBV19 and TRBJ1-5; the D gene is possibly TRBD1 (5 bases). Germline V lookup: CDR1 LNHDA, CDR2 SQIVND (reference sequence). V shed 7 bases and J shed 0 bases, with 16 bases lying between them. The CDR3 totals 16 residues. In nucleotides, the CDR3 is TGTGCCAGTAAGCCGGACACACCTTATAGCAATCAGCCCCAGCATTTT. Translation gives CASKPDTPYSNQPQHF.

The V and J genes are TRBV28 and TRBJ1-1, with no clear D. Between the trimmed V and J ends, which lost 2 bases and 6 bases, there was a span of 13 bases. Germline V gene data show CDR1 as MDHEN and CDR2 as SYDVKM. The CDR3 is made up of 14 amino acids. This CDR3 is CASSLQTSLAEAFF. The DNA of the CDR3 is TGTGCCAGCAGTTTACAGACGTCGCTCGCTGAAGCTTTCTTT.

The chain joins TRBV27 to TRBJ2-2; no reliable D call. Germline V gene lookup returns CDR1 MNHEY and CDR2 SMNVEV (reference sequence). This CDR3 is built from 12 residues. Trimming left V 4 bases short and J 5 bases short, with 5 bases between. CDR3 nucleotides: TGTGCCAGCAGTTCGGGTACCGGGGAGCTGTTTTTT. Its translation: CASSSGTGELFF.

For the CDR3, the DNA is TGTGCCAGCAGTCCGACAGCTGGGACTAGCGGCACAGATACGCAGTATTTT. This encodes CASSPTAGTSGTDTQYF. This chain joins TRBV27 and TRBJ2-3, with TRBD2 matching over 10 bases. The junction had 9 bases not matched to a gene; V was cut back by 5 bases and J by 1 base. Germline loops: CDR1 MNHEY, CDR2 SMNVEV (reference sequence). The CDR3 is 17 amino acids.

The J gene is TRBJ2-5, the V gene TRBV28; D is possibly TRBD1 (5 bases). Germline-derived CDR1 and CDR2 are MDHEN and SYDVKM. V lost 1 base and J lost 5, with 20 bases in between. The CDR3 extends over 17 amino acids. Here the CDR3 reads CASSLSGRVVGRETQYF. CDR3 bases: TGTGCCAGCAGTTTATCGGGCAGGGTGGTCGGTCGGGAGACCCAGTACTTC.

The chain carries TRBV5-1 and TRBJ2-7; 8 nucleotides align to TRBD1. Germline loops: CDR1 SGHRS, CDR2 YFSETQ. V lost 4 bases, J lost 5 bases, and 8 bases stayed unmatched. CDR3 length equals 14 residues. CDR3 sequence reads: CASSQPDRADEQYF. The CDR3 region has the DNA TGCGCCAGCAGCCAACCGGACAGGGCGGACGAGCAGTACTTC.

V gene TRBV7-8 combines with J gene TRBJ2-7; D might be TRBD2 (6 bases). Germline V lookup: CDR1 SGHVS, CDR2 FQNEAQ. Between the trimmed V and J ends, which lost 6 bases and 0 bases, there was a span of 15 bases. The CDR3 totals 15 residues. CDR3 nucleotides: TGTGCCAGCAGTCCTATCAAGCGGGCCTCCTACGAGCAGTACTTC. Translating gives CASSPIKRASYEQYF.

This clone has a single count. The chain joins TRBV4-1 to TRBJ1-2, with D possibly matching TRBD1 (5 bases). Deletions cut 1 base from V and 6 bases from J, with 12 bases between. Germline V CDR1 and CDR2: MGHRA, YSYEKL. This CDR3 spans 14 amino acids. DNA for the CDR3: TGCGCCAGCAGCCAAGGTAGGGGCGCGGATGGCTACACCTTC. Its protein product is CASSQGRGADGYTF.

As to this clone: Within the sample, other DNA sequences also encode this same CDR3. The CDR3 DNA reads TGTGCCAGCAGCGGAAGCGGGAGCGCAGATACGCAGTATTTT. Residues: CASSGSGSADTQYF. The gene calls are TRBV9 and TRBJ2-3, with 8 bases lining up with TRBD2. CDR3 length: 14 residues. V was pared by 3 bases and J by 4 bases, with 4 bases of the junction left unmatched. Germline assignment: CDR1 SGDLS and CDR2 YYNGEE.

The CDR3 loop reads CSVTTDGSYEQYF. The CDR3 nucleotides are TGCAGCGTCACTACGGACGGATCCTACGAGCAGTACTTC. The V gene is TRBV29-1, the J gene TRBJ2-7; D unresolved. This CDR3 has 13 amino acids. V dropped 6 bases and J dropped 1 base, with 13 bases sitting between them. The germline CDR1 and CDR2 sequences are SQVTM and ANQGSEA.

The rearrangement uses TRBV19 and TRBJ2-3; 7 bases fit TRBD1. The CDR3 is 15 amino acids. From germline, CDR1 is LNHDA and CDR2 SQIVND (reference sequence). V dropped 5 bases and J dropped 1; count of bases not matched to a gene: 6. In nucleotides, the CDR3 is TGTGCCAGTAGTCTCGACAGGGTTGGCACAGATACGCAGTATTTT. It yields the protein CASSLDRVGTDTQYF. Full variable domain (outside the CDR3, taken from reference TRBV19 and TRBJ2-3): DGGITQSPKYLFRKEGQNVTLSCEQNLNHDAMYWYRQDPGQGLRLIYYSQIVNDFQKGDIAEGYSVSREKKESFPLTVTSAQKNPTAFYLCASSLDRVGTDTQYFGPGTRLTVL.

The chain uses TRBV29-1 and TRBJ2-1, with TRBD2 identical over 10 bases. This CDR3 is built from 19 residues. Germline V gives CDR1 SQVTM, CDR2 ANQGSEA. Trimming took 5 bases from V and 0 from J; bases not matched to a gene: 16. CDR3 nucleotide sequence: TGCAGCGTTCTCGGGGGGGTTAGCGGGAGGACCCTCTCCTACAATGAGCAGTTCTTC. Protein product: CSVLGGVSGRTLSYNEQFF.

The chain uses TRBV27 and TRBJ2-3; no clear D. V was pared by 7 bases and J by 0 bases, with 14 bases between. Per germline, CDR1 MNHEY and CDR2 SMNVEV (reference sequence). This CDR3 is built from 15 residues. The CDR3 here is CASTQHRASTDTQYF. CDR3 coding DNA: TGTGCCAGCACCCAACACCGTGCTAGCACAGATACGCAGTATTTT.

The chain recombines TRBV28 with TRBJ2-2; no clear D gene. V was cut by 6 bases and J by 1 base, with 9 bases left in between. CDR1 is MDHEN and CDR2 is SYDVKM in the germline V gene. CDR3 length: 14 amino acids. CDR3 protein: CASSPTRNTGELFF. The CDR3 region has the DNA TGTGCCAGCAGCCCGACCCGGAACACCGGGGAGCTGTTTTTT. Full variable domain (rest looked up from reference TRBV28 and TRBJ2-2): DVKVTQSSRYLVKRTGEKVFLECVQDMDHENMFWYRQDPGLGLRLIYFSYDVKMKEKGDIPEGYSVSREKKERFSLILESASTNQTSMYLCASSPTRNTGELFFGEGSRLTVL.

V gene TRBV2 combines with J gene TRBJ2-7; D remains unclear. The CDR3 has 13 amino acids. Germline V CDR1 and CDR2: SNHLY, FYNNEI. V lost 1 base and J lost 0, with 4 bases in between. The CDR3 reads CASSEVLSYEQYF. The CDR3 bases are TGTGCCAGCAGTGAAGTTCTCTCCTACGAGCAGTACTTC. The variable domain in full, with the rest retrieved from reference TRBV2 and TRBJ2-7, is EPEVTQTPSHQVTQMGQEVILRCVPISNHLYFYWYRQILGQKVEFLVSFYNNEISEKSEIFDDQFSVERPDGSNFTLKIRSTKLEDSAMYFCASSEVLSYEQYFGPGTRLTVT.

The V gene is TRBV11-3, the J gene TRBJ2-2; 9 nucleotides agree with TRBD1. The V segment lost 5 bases and the J segment 4 bases; nucleotides outside the gene matches: 8. Germline V lookup: CDR1 SGHNT, CDR2 YENEEA. CDR3 size: 16 residues. The DNA of the CDR3 is TGTGCCAGCAGCCCTAACAGGGGGCAGGGCACCGGGGAGCTGTTTTTT. Its protein is CASSPNRGQGTGELFF.

The chain links TRBV5-6 to TRBJ2-1, with TRBD2 identical over 8 bases. The germline CDR1 and CDR2 sequences are SGHDT and YYEEEE. The CDR3 is 14 amino acids. V lost 1 base, J lost 7 bases, and 4 bases stayed unmatched. The CDR3 loop reads CASSLLPGGNEQFF. CDR3 nucleotide sequence: TGTGCCAGCAGCTTGTTGCCGGGAGGGAATGAGCAGTTCTTC. Supplemented by reference TRBV5-6 and TRBJ2-1, the full variable domain reads DAGVTQSPTHLIKTRGQQVTLRCSPKSGHDTVSWYQQALGQGPQFIFQYYEEEERQRGNFPDRFSGHQFPNYSSELNVNALLLGDSALYLCASSLLPGGNEQFFGPGTRLTVL.

Worth noting for this clone: Other DNA sequences within the sample encode an identical CDR3. CDR3 sequence: CASSSGQGETQYF. The CDR3 nucleotides are TGTGCCAGCAGCTCGGGACAGGGAGAGACCCAGTACTTC. V usage is TRBV13 and J usage is TRBJ2-5, with 9 nucleotides matching TRBD1. This CDR3 has 13 amino acids. The V segment lost 4 bases and the J segment 4 bases; nucleotides outside the gene matches: 1. Looked up from germline, CDR1 is PRHDT and CDR2 is FYEKMQ (reference sequence).

The chain recombines TRBV7-9 with TRBJ2-5; D might be TRBD1 or TRBD2, each matching 5 bases. Germline V gene data show CDR1 as SEHNR and CDR2 as FQNEAQ (reference sequence). CDR3 length equals 12 residues. Trimming left V 5 bases short and J 3 bases short, with 7 bases between. The DNA of the CDR3 is TGTGCCAGCAGCAGAGGGGAAGAGACCCAGTACTTC. This gives the protein CASSRGEETQYF.

This clone was found once. The V and J genes are TRBV27 and TRBJ1-1, with D possibly being TRBD1 (5 bases). V was trimmed by 7 bases and J by 3 bases, leaving 21 bases between them. From germline, CDR1 is MNHEY and CDR2 SMNVEV (reference sequence). CDR3 length: 16 residues. The CDR3 loop reads CASNPGSRGWDTEAFF. For the CDR3, the DNA is TGTGCCAGCAACCCTGGGAGTCGGGGGTGGGACACTGAAGCTTTCTTT.

The chain is built from TRBV13 and TRBJ2-7; 10 positions match TRBD1. Germline V gene lookup returns CDR1 PRHDT and CDR2 FYEKMQ (reference sequence). This CDR3 is built from 15 residues. J gave up 3 bases and V 3 bases, and 5 bases lay outside the gene matches. The CDR3 sequence: CASSFGGQGHYEQYF. CDR3 nucleotide sequence: TGTGCCAGCAGCTTCGGGGGACAGGGGCACTACGAGCAGTACTTC.

The chain has TRBV9 and TRBJ2-2, with 9 bases that match TRBD1. This CDR3 has 15 residues. CDR1 SGDLS and CDR2 YYNGEE come from the germline V gene. Trimming at V came to 4 bases and at J to 3 bases, leaving 4 bases not matched to a gene. The CDR3, as DNA: TGTGCCAGCAGCTCTTGGACAGGGGACACCGGGGAGCTGTTTTTT. Residues: CASSSWTGDTGELFF.

As to this clone: Other DNA sequences of this sample code for an identical CDR3. The chain uses TRBV27 and TRBJ2-1; 7 bases align to TRBD1. V lost 5 bases to trimming and J lost 7 bases; unmatched junction nucleotides: 8. The germline gives CDR1 MNHEY, CDR2 SMNVEV (reference sequence). This CDR3 region has 14 residues. In DNA form, the CDR3 reads TGTGCCAGCAGTCTACAGACAGGGAATAATGAGCAGTTCTTC. Translation: CASSLQTGNNEQFF.

V and J are TRBV11-2 and TRBJ2-7; possibly TRBD1 for D (5 bases). Per the germline V gene, CDR1 is SGHAT and CDR2 is FQNNGV. V was clipped by 2 bases and J by 3 bases, with 11 bases between them. CDR3 size: 14 residues. DNA for the CDR3: TGTGCCAGCAGCTTAAATTTGCAGGGCTACGAGCAGTACTTC. This gives the protein CASSLNLQGYEQYF.